This entry lists 30 T cell receptor beta chains sequenced from one sample in a study of T cell repertoires in cytomegalovirus infection. One entry per CDR3 protein, called by TCRdb with MiXCR from the reads. The sample contains some 700,000 distinct CDR3 sequences, 35% of which appear only once. Sequenced input: PBMCs. Every receptor here comes from a human donor in good health (CMV status not recorded). Some clones in this sample may be carry-over from other donors' samples.

This chain links TRBV7-9 with TRBJ2-2; 10 bases fit TRBD1. The CDR3 loop spans 17 amino acids. Germline V CDR1 and CDR2: SEHNR, FQNEAQ (reference sequence). The ends lost 3 bases at V and 5 bases at J; junction bases unmatched: 9. CDR3 amino acids: CASSFPGTGEGTGELFF. Here the CDR3 DNA reads TGTGCCAGCAGCTTCCCGGGGACAGGGGAGGGTACCGGGGAGCTGTTTTTT. Full variable domain (remainder filled in from reference TRBV7-9 and TRBJ2-2): DTGVSQNPRHKITKRGQNVTFRCDPISEHNRLYWYRQTLGQGPEFLTYFQNEAQLEKSRLLSDRFSAERPKGSFSTLEIQRTEQGDSAMYLCASSFPGTGEGTGELFFGEGSRLTVL.

This clonotype appeared a few times. The CDR3 DNA reads TGTGCCAGCAGCCCAGGGGGTCAGTTAGGCTACACCTTC. As protein: CASSPGGQLGYTF. The chain couples TRBV7-2 to TRBJ1-2, with 7 bases aligning to TRBD1. The CDR3 sequence is 13 residues long. Looked up from germline, CDR1 is SGHTA and CDR2 is FQGNSA. V was pared by 5 bases and J by 8 bases, with 8 bases of the junction left unmatched.

The chain joins TRBV10-3 to TRBJ1-2; TRBD1 agrees at 8 bases. CDR3 length: 15 residues. V lost 2 bases and J lost 0; bases outside the gene matches: 2. Per germline, CDR1 ENHRY and CDR2 SYGVKD. The CDR3 loop reads CAISEGQGTNYGYTF. Here the CDR3 DNA reads TGTGCCATCAGTGAGGGACAGGGAACTAACTATGGCTACACCTTC.

The chain has TRBV7-2 and TRBJ2-7, with a tentative D call TRBD2 (7 bases). V lost 10 bases, J lost 5 bases, and 21 bases lay in between. This CDR3 is 14 amino acids long. Per germline, CDR1 SGHTA and CDR2 FQGNSA. Written as DNA, the CDR3 is TGTGCCACAAAAGGGGGGGATGGTGGGAACGAGCAGTACTTC. Translation gives CATKGGDGGNEQYF.

This chain links TRBV4-2 with TRBJ1-6; TRBD1 might be the D (5 bases). V lost 0 bases and J 7 bases, leaving 13 bases between the germline ends. The CDR3 extends over 16 amino acids. Germline CDR1 LGHNA, CDR2 YNFKEQ. The CDR3 spells CASSQDGEGPNSPLHF. CDR3 nucleotide sequence: TGTGCCAGCAGCCAAGATGGAGAGGGACCAAATTCACCCCTCCACTTT.

This chain connects TRBV2 to TRBJ2-2; either TRBD1 or TRBD2 may supply D (5 bases each). The V and J ends lost 0 bases and 0 bases respectively, with 11 bases between them. This CDR3 comprises 17 residues. Germline V gene lookup returns CDR1 SNHLY and CDR2 FYNNEI. CDR3: CASSEARGAPNTGELFF. As DNA, the CDR3 is TGTGCCAGCAGTGAAGCTCGAGGGGCCCCGAACACCGGGGAGCTGTTTTTT.

The chain couples TRBV12-3 or TRBV12-4 to TRBJ2-3; TRBD1 might be the D (7 bases). The CDR3 length is 15 residues. Trimming removed 8 bases from V and 2 bases from J, with 17 bases in between. As DNA, the CDR3 is TGTGCCAGCGCGCGCCAGGGGGGCCCCACAGATACGCAGTATTTT. Amino acids: CASARQGGPTDTQYF.

Comment on this clonotype: A much bigger clone sits one base away, suggesting this may be a read error. V and J are TRBV7-9 and TRBJ1-5; D ambiguous. The germline gives CDR1 SEHNR, CDR2 FQNEAQ (reference sequence). There are 13 residues in the CDR3. CDR3 DNA sequence: TGTGCCAGCAGCTTTAAGACTGATCAGCCCAAGCATTTT. This translates into CASSFKTDQPKHF.

The CDR3 reads CASSYWTARGEETQYF. The CDR3 DNA sequence: TGCGCCAGCAGCTATTGGACAGCTCGGGGAGAAGAGACCCAGTACTTC. The rearrangement links TRBV5-1 to TRBJ2-5, with D tentatively TRBD1 (6 bases). Germline assignment: CDR1 SGHRS and CDR2 YFSETQ. The length of the CDR3 is 16 residues. Trimming took off 3 bases at V and 3 bases at J, with 18 bases between the two ends.

This clonotype was recorded at least ten times. The chain uses TRBV7-2 and TRBJ2-7; D unresolved. Germline lookup yields CDR1 SGHTA and CDR2 FQGNSA. V was pared by 5 bases and J by 2 bases, with 10 bases between. There are 13 residues in the CDR3. CDR3 DNA: TGTGCCAGCAGCAGCCAGCGCCCCTACGAGCAGTACTTC. Translated: CASSSQRPYEQYF.

The chain couples TRBV24-1 to TRBJ2-3; D remains unclear. CDR3 length: 18 amino acids. Trimming shortened V by 0 bases and J by 1 base, and 16 bases separated the two germline ends. CDR1 is KGHDR, CDR2 SFDVKD, per germline. The CDR3 sequence: CATSDLEAPGIRTDTQYF. The CDR3, as DNA: TGTGCCACCAGTGATTTGGAGGCCCCAGGCATTCGCACAGATACGCAGTATTTT.

This clonotype was picked up a small number of times. The chain recombines TRBV7-6 with TRBJ1-4, with 7 positions matching TRBD1. The germline gives CDR1 SGHVS, CDR2 FNYEAQ. The V segment lost 4 bases and the J segment 8 bases; nucleotides outside the gene matches: 7. The CDR3 contains 14 residues. DNA for the CDR3: TGTGCCAGCAGCTCTGGACAGGCAGGGGAAAAACTGTTTTTT. This translates into CASSSGQAGEKLFF.

This clonotype was seen only once. The chain combines TRBV7-8 with TRBJ2-5; D is perhaps TRBD1 (6 bases). Trimming removed 8 bases at V and 4 bases at J, with 17 bases between. The V gene's germline CDR1 is SGHVS and CDR2 FQNEAQ. CDR3 size: 14 residues. The CDR3, as DNA: TGTGCCAGCTATAGGACCTACAGGGTAGAGACCCAGTACTTC. This sequence encodes CASYRTYRVETQYF.

The table lists this clonotype with many counts. V usage is TRBV6-1 and J usage is TRBJ2-1, with D possibly called TRBD1 or TRBD2 (5 bases each). The V end lost 7 bases, the J end lost 7 bases, and 17 bases lay between the germline ends. The CDR3 spans 14 residues. Germline-derived CDR1 and CDR2 are MNHNS and SASEGT. The CDR3 nucleotides read TGTGCCAGCAATACGGGGCCAGCCGAGAATGAGCAGTTCTTC. This encodes CASNTGPAENEQFF.

The V and J genes are TRBV20-1 and TRBJ2-1, with TRBD2 as a possible D gene (6 bases). CDR1 and CDR2 (germline): DFQATT, SNEGSKA (reference sequence). Trimming removed 6 bases at V and 5 bases at J, with 17 bases between. CDR3 length: 14 amino acids. CDR3 nucleotide sequence: TGCAGTGCCGAGAGTGGCGGGGACGACAATGAGCAGTTCTTC. Encoded protein: CSAESGGDDNEQFF.

The V and J genes are TRBV2 and TRBJ1-1; tentatively, D is TRBD1 (5 bases). Germline V CDR1 and CDR2: SNHLY, FYNNEI. The CDR3 is made up of 12 amino acids. Deletions cut 7 bases from V and 1 base from J, with 7 bases between. This CDR3 reads CASNQGNTEAFF. The CDR3 DNA is TGTGCCAGCAACCAGGGGAACACTGAAGCTTTCTTT.

The CDR3 sequence is CATGQFNQPQHF. CDR3 bases: TGTGCCACGGGACAGTTCAATCAGCCCCAGCATTTT. The chain recombines TRBV19 with TRBJ1-5, with 7 bases fitting TRBD1. V lost 10 bases to trimming and J lost 3 bases; unmatched junction nucleotides: 3. Germline CDR1 LNHDA, CDR2 SQIVND (reference sequence). The CDR3 extends over 12 amino acids.

The gene calls are TRBV5-4 and TRBJ2-7, with D possibly being TRBD1 (5 bases). V was cut by 1 base and J by 6 bases, with 14 bases left in between. From germline, CDR1 is SGHNT and CDR2 YYREEE (reference sequence). This CDR3 contains 14 residues. The CDR3 nucleotides read TGTGCCAGCAGCTTGTCCCCAGGGCGTCTCGAGCAGTACTTC. Encoded protein: CASSLSPGRLEQYF.

This chain joins TRBV12-3 or TRBV12-4 and TRBJ1-1; TRBD1 might be the D (6 bases). This CDR3 spans 16 amino acids. V was trimmed by 2 bases and J by 2 bases, leaving 15 bases between them. DNA of the CDR3: TGTGCCAGCAGTTTATATCCCCCGACAGGAAACACTGAAGCTTTCTTT. It yields the protein CASSLYPPTGNTEAFF.

The chain recombines TRBV2 with TRBJ2-7, with D possibly being TRBD2 (5 bases). CDR3 length: 13 residues. V dropped 8 bases and J dropped 3 bases, with 14 bases sitting between them. Germline V gene lookup returns CDR1 SNHLY and CDR2 FYNNEI. Written as DNA, the CDR3 is TGTGCCAGCCGATCTAGCCGGAACTACGAGCAGTACTTC. It is translated as CASRSSRNYEQYF.

The rearrangement uses TRBV7-2 and TRBJ2-5; TRBD1 aligns across 7 bases. The V gene end was trimmed by 2 bases and the J gene end by 9 bases; junction bases not matched to a gene: 18. The germline CDR1 and CDR2 sequences are SGHTA and FQGNSA. The CDR3 consists of 17 residues. The CDR3 spells CASSLYRVTGNAESQYF. CDR3 DNA sequence: TGTGCCAGCAGCTTATATCGGGTGACAGGGAACGCGGAGTCCCAGTACTTC.

The V call is TRBV28, the J call TRBJ2-1; TRBD1 or TRBD2 may be the D gene (5 bases each). V dropped 2 bases and J dropped 15 bases, with 14 bases sitting between them. Germline V gene sequence: CDR1 MDHEN, CDR2 SYDVKM. The CDR3 is 12 residues long. CDR3 protein: CASSLSSGRWFF. The CDR3 DNA reads as TGTGCCAGCAGTTTAAGCTCGGGACGATGGTTCTTC. Together with reference TRBV28 and TRBJ2-1, the CDR3 gives the full variable domain: DVKVTQSSRYLVKRTGEKVFLECVQDMDHENMFWYRQDPGLGLRLIYFSYDVKMKEKGDIPEGYSVSREKKERFSLILESASTNQTSMYLCASSLSSGRWFFGPGTRLTVL.

The chain employs TRBV18 and TRBJ2-7; TRBD2 matches at 9 bases. Germline V gene data show CDR1 as KGHSH and CDR2 as LQKENI. Trimming took 3 bases from V and 4 from J; bases not matched to a gene: 7. The length of the CDR3 is 15 residues. CDR3: CASSPLSGGLYEQYF. The CDR3 bases are TGTGCCAGCTCACCCCTTAGCGGGGGCCTTTACGAGCAGTACTTC.

The chain couples TRBV7-2 to TRBJ2-7; maybe TRBD1 (5 bases). The V end lost 1 base, the J end lost 2 bases, and 15 bases lay between the germline ends. Germline assignment: CDR1 SGHTA and CDR2 FQGNSA. The CDR3 extends over 16 amino acids. The CDR3 loop reads CASSLGPTTGTYEQYF. The CDR3, as DNA: TGTGCCAGCAGCTTAGGTCCAACCACAGGTACCTACGAGCAGTACTTC.

The chain couples TRBV7-9 to TRBJ2-3, with 7 bases that match TRBD2. The CDR3 totals 16 residues. The V gene's germline CDR1 is SEHNR and CDR2 FQNEAQ (reference sequence). Trimming took 2 bases from V and 0 from J; bases not matched to a gene: 5. CDR3 sequence reads: CASSLTTGGSTDTQYF. DNA for the CDR3: TGTGCCAGCAGCTTAACAACGGGGGGTAGCACAGATACGCAGTATTTT.

The chain uses TRBV10-3 and TRBJ1-4; no clear D gene. The CDR3 is 14 residues long. Looked up from germline, CDR1 is ENHRY and CDR2 is SYGVKD. Trimming cost V 2 bases and J 4 bases, with 8 bases left between them. CDR3 sequence reads: CAISESRNNEKLFF. The CDR3 bases are TGTGCCATCAGTGAGAGTAGAAATAATGAAAAACTGTTTTTT.

This clonotype was observed a few times. The chain is built from TRBV15 and TRBJ2-5; perhaps D is TRBD1 or TRBD2 (5 bases each). Per germline, CDR1 LNHNV and CDR2 YYDKDF (reference sequence). With 1 base removed from V and 2 bases from J, the gap between germline ends came to 17 bases. The CDR3 loop spans 17 amino acids. DNA for the CDR3: TGTGCCACCAGCAGAGTGGGCGGGCCAGGGTCGCAAGAGACCCAGTACTTC. Protein: CATSRVGGPGSQETQYF. Looking up the rest from reference TRBV15 and TRBJ2-5 gives the full variable domain: DAMVIQNPRYQVTQFGKPVTLSCSQTLNHNVMYWYQQKSSQAPKLLFHYYDKDFNNEADTPDNFQSRRPNTSFCFLDIRSPGLGDTAMYLCATSRVGGPGSQETQYFGPGTRLLVL.

This clonotype was seen a handful of times. The J gene is TRBJ1-2, the V gene TRBV6-1, with no clear D. The germline V and J ends were trimmed by 7 bases and 4 bases, with 19 bases remaining between them. Germline values: CDR1 MNHNS, CDR2 SASEGT. This CDR3 is built from 15 residues. CDR3 in amino acids: CASTDYGSWGYGYTF. CDR3 bases: TGTGCCAGCACTGATTACGGGAGCTGGGGCTATGGCTACACCTTC.

The chain is built from TRBV7-9 and TRBJ2-7, with 8 bases fitting TRBD1. V shed 0 bases, J shed 7 bases, and the junction held 5 bases outside the gene matches. In germline, CDR1 is SEHNR, CDR2 FQNEAQ (reference sequence). This CDR3 comprises 14 residues. Here the CDR3 DNA reads TGTGCCAGCAGCTTAGCGGGCAGGGGGCTTGAGCAGTACTTC. Its translation is CASSLAGRGLEQYF.

This clonotype appeared once. Here the CDR3 omits its conserved ending phenylalanine or tryptophan, so a read error is the likely source. The DNA is omitted, as the CDR3 cannot be located on it reliably, and the CDR3 follows TCRdb's listing. This sequence joins TRBV12-3 or TRBV12-4 and TRBJ1-2. The CDR3 region is 16 residues in length, termini included. The CDR3 sequence is CASSLNRRVTPYGSTL.